Below, 5 T cell receptor beta chains from the same sample are listed, as sequenced in a study of T cells in Graves' hyperthyroidism and ophthalmopathy. Researchers took RNA transcripts and amplified the TCR beta CDR3 regions from them. TCR CDR3 regions were first amplified by RT-PCR with HTBI primers. TCRdb ran MiXCR on the multiplex PCR reads and lists one entry per CDR3 protein. The table lists hundreds of thousands of distinct CDR3 sequences, roughly 37% of them singletons. Sequencing input: blood. The receptors stem from a man aged 18 to 35 with Graves' hyperthyroidism.

This clonotype has at least ten counts. This chain joins TRBV7-2 and TRBJ1-3; TRBD1 is a possible D gene (5 bases). V lost 1 base to trimming and J lost 8 bases, with 24 bases between them. The CDR3 loop spans 18 amino acids. The germline CDR1 and CDR2 sequences are SGHTA and FQGNSA. In DNA form, the CDR3 reads TGTGCCAGCAGCTTAGGATCGGGCCCAGGCGGGGCTGGGGACACCATATATTTT. It encodes CASSLGSGPGGAGDTIYF.

This chain uses TRBV25-1 with TRBJ1-2; D uncertain. The length of the CDR3 is 15 residues. Trimming removed 4 bases at V and 0 bases at J, with 12 bases between. The germline V gene has CDR1 MGHDK and CDR2 SYGVNS. This chain's CDR3 is CASSAAPDPNYGYTF. The CDR3 DNA follows: TGTGCCAGCAGTGCCGCCCCGGACCCTAACTATGGCTACACCTTC.

This clonotype was seen just once. The chain links TRBV25-1 to TRBJ1-2; TRBD1 agrees at 9 bases. V gave up 6 bases and J gave up 9 bases; unmatched junction bases: 11. This CDR3 has 14 residues. CDR1 and CDR2 (germline): MGHDK, SYGVNS. CDR3 in amino acids: CASRNTGTGNRYTF. The CDR3 bases are TGTGCCAGCAGGAATACAGGGACAGGGAATCGCTACACCTTC.

This clonotype was found many times. This chain joins TRBV9 and TRBJ2-2, with 9 bases aligning to TRBD1. Germline V lookup: CDR1 SGDLS, CDR2 YYNGEE. There are 16 residues in the CDR3. V dropped 2 bases and J dropped 5; count of bases not matched to a gene: 7. CDR3 amino acids: CASSVGTGSGTGELFF. The CDR3 bases are TGTGCCAGCAGCGTGGGGACAGGGTCGGGAACCGGGGAGCTGTTTTTT. The variable domain in full, completed from reference TRBV9 and TRBJ2-2, reads DSGVTQTPKHLITATGQRVTLRCSPRSGDLSVYWYQQSLDQGLQFLIQYYNGEERAKGNILERFSAQQFPDLHSELNLSSLELGDSALYFCASSVGTGSGTGELFFGEGSRLTVL.

This clonotype was seen repeatedly, ten times or more. This chain joins TRBV20-1 and TRBJ2-5; D is unresolved. V was shortened by 5 bases and J by 5 bases, with 9 bases between the two germline ends. The CDR3 covers 11 residues. Per germline, CDR1 DFQATT and CDR2 SNEGSKA (reference sequence). The CDR3: CSAVSFETQYF. The CDR3, as DNA: TGCAGTGCTGTATCCTTCGAGACCCAGTACTTC.